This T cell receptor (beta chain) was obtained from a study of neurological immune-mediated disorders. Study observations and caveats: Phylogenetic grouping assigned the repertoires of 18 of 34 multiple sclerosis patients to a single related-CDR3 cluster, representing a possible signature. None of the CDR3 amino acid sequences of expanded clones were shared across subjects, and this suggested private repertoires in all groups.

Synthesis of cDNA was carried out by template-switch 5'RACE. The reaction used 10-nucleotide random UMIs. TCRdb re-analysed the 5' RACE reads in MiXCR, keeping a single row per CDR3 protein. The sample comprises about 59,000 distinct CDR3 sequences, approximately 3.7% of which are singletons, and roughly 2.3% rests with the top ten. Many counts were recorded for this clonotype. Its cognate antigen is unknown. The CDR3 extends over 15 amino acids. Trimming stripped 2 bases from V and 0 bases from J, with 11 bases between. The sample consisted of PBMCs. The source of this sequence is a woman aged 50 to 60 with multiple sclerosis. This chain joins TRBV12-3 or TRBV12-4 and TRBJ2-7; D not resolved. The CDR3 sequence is CASSLSPESSYEQYF. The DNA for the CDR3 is TGTGCCAGCAGTTTATCCCCAGAAAGCTCCTACGAGCAGTACTTC.